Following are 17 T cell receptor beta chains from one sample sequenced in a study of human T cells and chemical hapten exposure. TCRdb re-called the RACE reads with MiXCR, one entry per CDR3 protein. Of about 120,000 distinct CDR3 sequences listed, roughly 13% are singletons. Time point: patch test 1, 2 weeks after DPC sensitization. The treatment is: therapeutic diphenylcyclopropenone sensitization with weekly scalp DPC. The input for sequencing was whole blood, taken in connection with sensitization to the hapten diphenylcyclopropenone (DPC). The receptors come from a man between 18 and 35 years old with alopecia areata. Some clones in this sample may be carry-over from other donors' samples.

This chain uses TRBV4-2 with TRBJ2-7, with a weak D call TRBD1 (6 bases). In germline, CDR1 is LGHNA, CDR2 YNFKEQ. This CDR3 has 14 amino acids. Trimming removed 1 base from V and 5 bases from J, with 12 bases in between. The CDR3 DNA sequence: TGTGCCAGCAGCCAAGGACAGGAGATTAACGAGCAGTACTTC. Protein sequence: CASSQGQEINEQYF.

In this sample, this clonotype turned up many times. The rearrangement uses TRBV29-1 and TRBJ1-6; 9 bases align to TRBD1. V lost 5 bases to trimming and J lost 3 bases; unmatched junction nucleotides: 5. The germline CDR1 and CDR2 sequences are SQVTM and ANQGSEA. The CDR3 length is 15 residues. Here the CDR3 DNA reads TGCAGCGTTAGGGACAGGGCCAGCTATAATTCACCCCTCCACTTT. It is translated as CSVRDRASYNSPLHF.

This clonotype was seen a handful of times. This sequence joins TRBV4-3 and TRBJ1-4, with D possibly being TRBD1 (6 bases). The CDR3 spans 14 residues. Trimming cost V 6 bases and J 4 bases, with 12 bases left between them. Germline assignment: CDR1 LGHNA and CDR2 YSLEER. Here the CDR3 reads CASSQQGYNEKLFF. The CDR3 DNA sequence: TGCGCCAGCAGTCAACAGGGCTATAATGAAAAACTGTTTTTT.

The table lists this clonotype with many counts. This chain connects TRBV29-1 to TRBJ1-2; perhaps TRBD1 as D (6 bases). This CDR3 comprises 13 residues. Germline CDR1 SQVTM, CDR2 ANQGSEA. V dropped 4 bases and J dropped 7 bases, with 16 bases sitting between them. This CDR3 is CSVVYPGGSGYTF. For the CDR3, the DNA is TGCAGCGTTGTATATCCGGGGGGCTCTGGCTACACCTTC.

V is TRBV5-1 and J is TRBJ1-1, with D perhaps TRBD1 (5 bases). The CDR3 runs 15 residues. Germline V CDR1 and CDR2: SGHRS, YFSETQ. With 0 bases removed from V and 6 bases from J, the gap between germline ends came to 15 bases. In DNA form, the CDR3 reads TGCGCCAGCAGCTTGGGACAAGGGACTCCCGCTGAAGCTTTCTTT. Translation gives CASSLGQGTPAEAFF.

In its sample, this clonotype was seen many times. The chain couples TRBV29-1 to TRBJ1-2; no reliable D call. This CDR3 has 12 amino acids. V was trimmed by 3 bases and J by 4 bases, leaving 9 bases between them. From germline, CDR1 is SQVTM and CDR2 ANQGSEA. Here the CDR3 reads CSVESGTYGYTF. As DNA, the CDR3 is TGCAGCGTTGAGTCGGGTACCTATGGCTACACCTTC.

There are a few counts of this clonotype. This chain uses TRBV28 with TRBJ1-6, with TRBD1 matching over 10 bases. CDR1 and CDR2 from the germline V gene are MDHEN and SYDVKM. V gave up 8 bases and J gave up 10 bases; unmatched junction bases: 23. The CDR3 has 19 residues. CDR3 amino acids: CASHPIGGQGTNLGSPLHF. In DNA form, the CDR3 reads TGTGCCAGCCACCCCATCGGGGGACAGGGGACCAACCTAGGATCACCCCTCCACTTT.

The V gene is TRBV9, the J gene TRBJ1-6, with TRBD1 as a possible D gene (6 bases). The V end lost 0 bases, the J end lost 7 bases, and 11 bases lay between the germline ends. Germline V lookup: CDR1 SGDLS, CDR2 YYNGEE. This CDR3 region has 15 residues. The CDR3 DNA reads TGTGCCAGCAGCGTAGGAGGGGGGAGGAATTCACCCCTCCACTTT. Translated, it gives CASSVGGGRNSPLHF.

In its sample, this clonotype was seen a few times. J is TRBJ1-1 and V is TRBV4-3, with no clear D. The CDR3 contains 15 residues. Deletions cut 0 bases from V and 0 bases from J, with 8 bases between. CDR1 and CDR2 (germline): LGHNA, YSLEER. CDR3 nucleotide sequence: TGCGCCAGCAGCCAAGATCGTGGCGTGAACACTGAAGCTTTCTTT. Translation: CASSQDRGVNTEAFF.

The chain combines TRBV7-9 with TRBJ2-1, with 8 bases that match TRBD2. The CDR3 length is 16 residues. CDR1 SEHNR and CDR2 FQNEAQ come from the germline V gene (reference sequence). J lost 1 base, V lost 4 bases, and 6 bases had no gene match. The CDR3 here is CASSSVAGSSYNEQFF. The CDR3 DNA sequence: TGTGCCAGCAGCTCCGTAGCGGGGTCTTCCTACAATGAGCAGTTCTTC.

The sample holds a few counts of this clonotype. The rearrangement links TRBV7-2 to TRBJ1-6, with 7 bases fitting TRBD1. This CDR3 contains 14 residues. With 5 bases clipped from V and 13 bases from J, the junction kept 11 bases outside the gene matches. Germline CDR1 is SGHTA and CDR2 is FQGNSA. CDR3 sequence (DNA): TGTGCCAGCAGCCCCGGGACAGTAAAGGGGCCCCTCCACTTT. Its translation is CASSPGTVKGPLHF.

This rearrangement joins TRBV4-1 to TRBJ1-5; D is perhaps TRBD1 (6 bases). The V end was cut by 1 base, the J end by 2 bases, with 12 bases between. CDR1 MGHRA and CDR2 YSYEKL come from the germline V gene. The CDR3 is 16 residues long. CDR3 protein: CASSQVLGAGNQPQHF. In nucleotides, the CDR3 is TGCGCCAGCAGCCAAGTCCTGGGGGCGGGCAATCAGCCCCAGCATTTT.

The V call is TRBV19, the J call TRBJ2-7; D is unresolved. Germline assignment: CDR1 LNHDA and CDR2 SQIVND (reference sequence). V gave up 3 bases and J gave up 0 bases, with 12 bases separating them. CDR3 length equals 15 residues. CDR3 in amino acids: CASSMAADSSYEQYF. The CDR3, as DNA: TGTGCCAGTAGTATGGCGGCGGATTCCTCCTACGAGCAGTACTTC.

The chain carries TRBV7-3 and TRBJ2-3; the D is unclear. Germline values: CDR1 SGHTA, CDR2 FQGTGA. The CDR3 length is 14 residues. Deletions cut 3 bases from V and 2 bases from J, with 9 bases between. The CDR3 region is CASSFRPDTDTQYF. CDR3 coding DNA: TGTGCCAGCAGCTTCCGTCCGGACACAGATACGCAGTATTTT.

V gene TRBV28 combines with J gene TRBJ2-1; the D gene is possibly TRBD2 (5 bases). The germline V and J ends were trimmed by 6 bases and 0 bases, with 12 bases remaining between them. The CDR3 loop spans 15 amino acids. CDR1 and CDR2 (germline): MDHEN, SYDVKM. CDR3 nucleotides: TGTGCCAGCAGCCTGAGGGCGAGCTCCTACAATGAGCAGTTCTTC. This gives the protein CASSLRASSYNEQFF. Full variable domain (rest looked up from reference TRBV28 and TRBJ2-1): DVKVTQSSRYLVKRTGEKVFLECVQDMDHENMFWYRQDPGLGLRLIYFSYDVKMKEKGDIPEGYSVSREKKERFSLILESASTNQTSMYLCASSLRASSYNEQFFGPGTRLTVL.

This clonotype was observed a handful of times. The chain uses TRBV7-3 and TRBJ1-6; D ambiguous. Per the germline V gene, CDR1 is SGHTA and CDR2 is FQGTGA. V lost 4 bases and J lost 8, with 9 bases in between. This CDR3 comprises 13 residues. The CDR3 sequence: CASSSGLDSPLHF. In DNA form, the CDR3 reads TGTGCCAGCAGCTCGGGTCTGGATTCACCCCTCCACTTT.

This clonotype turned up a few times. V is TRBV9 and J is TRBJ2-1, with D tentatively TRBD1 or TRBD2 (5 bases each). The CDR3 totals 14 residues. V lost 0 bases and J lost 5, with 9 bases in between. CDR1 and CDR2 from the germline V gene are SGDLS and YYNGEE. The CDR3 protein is CASSVDWDDNEQFF. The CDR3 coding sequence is TGTGCCAGCAGCGTAGACTGGGACGACAATGAGCAGTTCTTC.